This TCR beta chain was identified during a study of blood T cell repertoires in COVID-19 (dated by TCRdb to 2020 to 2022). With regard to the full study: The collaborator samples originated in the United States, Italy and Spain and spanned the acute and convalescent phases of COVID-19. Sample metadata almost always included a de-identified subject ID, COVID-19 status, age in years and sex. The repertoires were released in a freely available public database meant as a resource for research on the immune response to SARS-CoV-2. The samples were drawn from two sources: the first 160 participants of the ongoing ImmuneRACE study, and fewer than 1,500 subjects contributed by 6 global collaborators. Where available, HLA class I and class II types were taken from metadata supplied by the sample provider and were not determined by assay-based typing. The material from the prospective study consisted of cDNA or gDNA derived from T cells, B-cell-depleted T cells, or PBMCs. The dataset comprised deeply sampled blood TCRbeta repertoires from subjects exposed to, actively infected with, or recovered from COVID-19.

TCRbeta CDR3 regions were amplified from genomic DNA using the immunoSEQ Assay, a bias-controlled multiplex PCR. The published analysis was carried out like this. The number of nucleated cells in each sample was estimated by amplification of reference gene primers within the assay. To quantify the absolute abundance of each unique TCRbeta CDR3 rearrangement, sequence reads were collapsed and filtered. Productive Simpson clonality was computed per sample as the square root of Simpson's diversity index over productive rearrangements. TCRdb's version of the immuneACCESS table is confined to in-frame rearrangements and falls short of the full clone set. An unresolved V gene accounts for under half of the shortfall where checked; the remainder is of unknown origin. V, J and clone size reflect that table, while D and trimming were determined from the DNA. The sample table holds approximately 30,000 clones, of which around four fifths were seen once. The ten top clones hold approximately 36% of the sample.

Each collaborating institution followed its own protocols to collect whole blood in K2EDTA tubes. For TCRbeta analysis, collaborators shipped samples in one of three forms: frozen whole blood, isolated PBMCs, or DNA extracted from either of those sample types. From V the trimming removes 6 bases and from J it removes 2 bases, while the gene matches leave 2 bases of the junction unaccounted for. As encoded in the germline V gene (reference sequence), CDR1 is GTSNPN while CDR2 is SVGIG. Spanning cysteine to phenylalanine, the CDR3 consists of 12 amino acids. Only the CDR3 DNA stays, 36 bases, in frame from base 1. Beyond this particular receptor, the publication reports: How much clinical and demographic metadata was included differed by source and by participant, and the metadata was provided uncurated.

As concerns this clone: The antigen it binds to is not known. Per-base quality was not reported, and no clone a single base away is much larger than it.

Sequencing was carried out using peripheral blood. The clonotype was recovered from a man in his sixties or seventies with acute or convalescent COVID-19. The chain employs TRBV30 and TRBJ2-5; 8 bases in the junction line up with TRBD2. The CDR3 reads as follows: CACREGQETQYF. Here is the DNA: TGTGCCTGCCGGGAGGGGCAAGAGACCCAGTACTTC. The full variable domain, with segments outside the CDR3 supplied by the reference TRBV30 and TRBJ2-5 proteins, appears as SQTIHQWPATLVQPVGSPLSLECTVEGTSNPNLYWYRQAAGRGLQLLFYSVGIGQISSEVPQNLSASRPQDRQFILSSKKLLLSDSGFYLCACREGQETQYFGPGTRLLVL.